A single sample gave rise to the 15 T cell receptor beta chains below, sequenced in a study of cytomegalovirus exposure and HLA in healthy donors. Assay used: immunoSEQ multiplex PCR; TCRdb lists only in-frame clones, some missing. The data show about 130,000 clones, over 80% seen once. Sequencing used PBMCs. Receptors originate from a woman aged 25 to 39 in good health and CMV-seropositive.

This clone appeared a few times. The rearrangement uses TRBV5-4 and TRBJ1-2; D remains ambiguous. Per the germline V gene, CDR1 is SGHNT and CDR2 is YYREEE (reference sequence). Trimming took off 4 bases at V and 8 bases at J, with 24 bases between the two ends. CDR3 length: 16 residues. Here the CDR3 reads CASSAAVGEVGRGYTF. The CDR3, as DNA: TGTGCCAGCAGCGCGGCGGTTGGGGAAGTAGGGAGAGGCTACACCTTC.

This clone was seen a single time. The chain combines TRBV2 with TRBJ2-3, with 10 bases that match TRBD2. The ends lost 0 bases at V and 5 bases at J; junction bases unmatched: 11. Germline values: CDR1 SNHLY, CDR2 FYNNEI. The CDR3 runs 18 residues. The CDR3 region is CASSEAGSGRAIGDTQYF. CDR3 coding DNA: TGTGCCAGCAGTGAAGCGGGCAGCGGGAGGGCCATTGGAGATACGCAGTATTTT.

This chain connects TRBV10-3 to TRBJ2-2; the match to TRBD1 covers 10 bases. This CDR3 spans 18 amino acids. J gave up 0 bases and V 5 bases, and 9 bases lay outside the gene matches. CDR1 is ENHRY and CDR2 is SYGVKD in the germline V gene. CDR3 region: CAISTGTGAMANTGELFF. CDR3 nucleotide sequence: TGTGCCATCAGTACCGGGACAGGGGCGATGGCGAACACCGGGGAGCTGTTTTTT.

This chain connects TRBV7-9 to TRBJ1-2, with D unresolved. In germline, CDR1 is SEHNR, CDR2 FQNEAQ (reference sequence). The CDR3 covers 13 residues. The V end was cut by 1 base, the J end by 5 bases, with 8 bases between. The CDR3 is CASSLGAPYGYTF. CDR3 bases: TGTGCCAGCAGCTTAGGGGCGCCTTATGGCTACACCTTC.

The gene calls are TRBV19 and TRBJ2-2, with 10 bases that match TRBD2. After removal of 5 bases from V and 2 bases from J, the junction contained 2 bases not matched to a gene. Germline lookup yields CDR1 LNHDA and CDR2 SQIVND (reference sequence). The CDR3 spans 15 residues. The CDR3 reads CASSLAGVNTGELFF. CDR3 sequence (DNA): TGTGCCAGTAGTCTAGCGGGAGTCAACACCGGGGAGCTGTTTTTT.

This clone has just one count. V gene TRBV18 combines with J gene TRBJ2-3; possibly TRBD1 for D (6 bases). This CDR3 contains 16 residues. CDR1 is KGHSH and CDR2 is LQKENI in the germline V gene. With 2 bases removed from V and 1 base from J, the gap between germline ends came to 13 bases. CDR3 DNA sequence: TGTGCCAGCTCACCAACAGGGAGTGGCCGCACAGATACGCAGTATTTT. Translated, it gives CASSPTGSGRTDTQYF.

J is TRBJ2-3 and V is TRBV28; 9 bases are shared with TRBD1. Germline-derived CDR1 and CDR2 are MDHEN and SYDVKM. The V segment lost 6 bases and the J segment 3 bases; nucleotides outside the gene matches: 7. The CDR3 extends over 15 amino acids. The CDR3 here is CASSPGTGRTDTQYF. The CDR3 nucleotides are TGTGCCAGCAGCCCCGGGACAGGGAGAACAGATACGCAGTATTTT. The full variable domain, in which reference TRBV28 and TRBJ2-3 provide the parts outside the CDR3, is DVKVTQSSRYLVKRTGEKVFLECVQDMDHENMFWYRQDPGLGLRLIYFSYDVKMKEKGDIPEGYSVSREKKERFSLILESASTNQTSMYLCASSPGTGRTDTQYFGPGTRLTVL.

The chain has TRBV2 and TRBJ2-1, with TRBD2 as a possible D gene (5 bases). The V gene's germline CDR1 is SNHLY and CDR2 FYNNEI. V lost 4 bases to trimming and J lost 9 bases, with 16 bases between them. The CDR3 totals 14 residues. The CDR3 is CASSGVIEEGEQFF. CDR3 DNA: TGTGCCAGCAGTGGCGTCATAGAAGAGGGTGAGCAGTTCTTC.

This chain joins TRBV6-5 and TRBJ2-1; TRBD2 matches at 7 bases. CDR1 is MNHEY and CDR2 is SVGAGI in the germline V gene. V dropped 2 bases and J dropped 2; count of bases not matched to a gene: 3. The CDR3 has 15 residues. CDR3 sequence: CASSYLGGTYNEQFF. The CDR3 coding sequence is TGTGCCAGCAGTTACCTCGGGGGGACCTACAATGAGCAGTTCTTC.

The chain carries TRBV7-8 and TRBJ2-7; 8 positions agree with TRBD1. Germline V gene lookup returns CDR1 SGHVS and CDR2 FQNEAQ. With 5 bases clipped from V and 2 bases from J, the junction kept 5 bases outside the gene matches. CDR3 size: 14 residues. CDR3: CASSLGQGAYEQYF. CDR3 coding DNA: TGTGCCAGCAGCCTCGGACAGGGAGCCTACGAGCAGTACTTC.

The V call is TRBV7-6, the J call TRBJ1-5; D may be TRBD1 (5 bases). Trimming took off 5 bases at V and 7 bases at J, with 18 bases between the two ends. Germline V CDR1 and CDR2: SGHVS, FNYEAQ. The CDR3 is 15 amino acids. The CDR3 DNA reads TGTGCCAGCAGCCAGGGCAGGGAAATATGGCAGCCCCAGCATTTT. Translated: CASSQGREIWQPQHF.

This clone was detected only once. This chain links TRBV28 with TRBJ1-5; 8 bases agree with TRBD1. V was pared by 4 bases and J by 3 bases, with 5 bases of the junction left unmatched. CDR1 and CDR2 (germline): MDHEN, SYDVKM. The CDR3 sequence is 15 residues long. The CDR3 DNA reads TGTGCCAGCAGTTATCCGACAGGGGCCAATCAGCCCCAGCATTTT. Translation: CASSYPTGANQPQHF.

This clone turned up a few times. The chain has TRBV27 and TRBJ1-6; no definite D call. From germline, CDR1 is MNHEY and CDR2 SMNVEV (reference sequence). The CDR3 totals 12 residues. The V end was cut by 1 base, the J end by 13 bases, with 8 bases between. CDR3 protein: CASSLFSGPLHF. DNA of the CDR3: TGTGCCAGCAGTTTATTCTCCGGGCCCCTCCACTTT.

This chain links TRBV4-1 with TRBJ2-7; 10 positions match TRBD1. The CDR3 length is 16 residues. Unmatched junction bases numbered 11, after V lost 5 bases and J lost 4 bases. Germline lookup yields CDR1 MGHRA and CDR2 YSYEKL. CDR3 protein: CASSNPWGQGRYEQYF. Written as DNA, the CDR3 is TGCGCCAGCAGCAACCCGTGGGGACAGGGGAGGTACGAGCAGTACTTC.

The rearrangement uses TRBV2 and TRBJ2-5; maybe TRBD2 (6 bases). Germline lookup yields CDR1 SNHLY and CDR2 FYNNEI. This CDR3 is 12 amino acids long. The germline V and J ends were trimmed by 3 bases and 5 bases, with 7 bases remaining between them. CDR3 sequence (DNA): TGTGCCAGCAGTGACCGGGGGGAGACCCAGTACTTC. This encodes CASSDRGETQYF. Full variable domain (rest looked up from reference TRBV2 and TRBJ2-5): EPEVTQTPSHQVTQMGQEVILRCVPISNHLYFYWYRQILGQKVEFLVSFYNNEISEKSEIFDDQFSVERPDGSNFTLKIRSTKLEDSAMYFCASSDRGETQYFGPGTRLLVL.